The source of this T cell receptor (beta chain) is a study of ipilimumab plus nivolumab after autologous stem cell transplantation. Overall study context: Median doses per patient: a few ipilimumab, under 10 nivolumab. The DLBCL group included primary refractory and relapsed cases.

Data came from immunoSEQ multiplex PCR; TCRdb stores just in-frame clones and leaves some out. The sample shows fewer than 95,000 clones, about 83% of them seen only once. Patients got ipilimumab 1 mg/kg beginning 14 to 28 days post-transplant. Dosing: nivolumab 3 mg/kg IV, weeks 1, 4, 7, 10, then every two weeks to week 26. The germline V gene encodes CDR1 SGHRS and CDR2 YFSETQ. Trimming cost V 3 bases and J 1 base, with 7 bases left between them. This CDR3 is 13 amino acids long. The sequence derives from a male donor with diffuse large B-cell lymphoma. Source: PBMCs, taken in a trial of ipilimumab plus nivolumab as post-transplant consolidation. J is TRBJ1-1 and V is TRBV5-1; D remains unclear. CDR3: CASSSTPNTEAFF. The DNA of the CDR3 is TGCGCCAGCAGCTCAACACCGAACACTGAAGCTTTCTTT.